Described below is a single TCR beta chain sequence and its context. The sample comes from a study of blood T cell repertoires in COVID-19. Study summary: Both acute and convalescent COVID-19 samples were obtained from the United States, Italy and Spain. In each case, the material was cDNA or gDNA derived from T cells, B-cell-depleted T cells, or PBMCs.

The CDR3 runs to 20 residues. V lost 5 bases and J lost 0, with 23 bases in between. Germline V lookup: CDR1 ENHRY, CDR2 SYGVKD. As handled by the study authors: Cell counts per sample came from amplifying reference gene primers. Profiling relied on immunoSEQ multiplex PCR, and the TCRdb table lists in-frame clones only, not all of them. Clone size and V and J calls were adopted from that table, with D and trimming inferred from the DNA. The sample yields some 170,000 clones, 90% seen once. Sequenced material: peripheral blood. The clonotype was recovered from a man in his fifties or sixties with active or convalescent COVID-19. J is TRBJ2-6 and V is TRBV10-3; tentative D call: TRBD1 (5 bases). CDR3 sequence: CAISRSIGAGIHSGANVLTF. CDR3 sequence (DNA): TGTGCCATCAGTCGTTCAATAGGGGCAGGGATTCACTCTGGGGCCAACGTCCTGACTTTC.